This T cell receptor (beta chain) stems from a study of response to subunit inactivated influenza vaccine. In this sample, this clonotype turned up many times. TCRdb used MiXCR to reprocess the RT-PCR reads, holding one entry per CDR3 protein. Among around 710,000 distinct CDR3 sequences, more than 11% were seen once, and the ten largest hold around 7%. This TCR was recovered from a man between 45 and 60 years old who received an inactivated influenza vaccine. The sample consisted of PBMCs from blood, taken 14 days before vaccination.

The CDR3: CASSPTSGRPTDTQYF. CDR3 nucleotides: TGCGCCAGCAGCCCCACTAGCGGGAGGCCCACAGATACGCAGTATTTT. J is TRBJ2-3 and V is TRBV5-1; 12 bases are a match to TRBD2. The trim removed 4 bases at V and 2 bases at J, leaving 5 bases unmatched. Germline CDR1 is SGHRS and CDR2 is YFSETQ. The CDR3 is 16 residues long.